These 32 T cell receptor beta chains originate from one sample sequenced in a study of Ad26.COV2.S vaccination and SARS-CoV-2 variants (dated by TCRdb to the early 2020s). The library was built by means of the immunoSEQ multiplex PCR assay. The clones in this table, taken by TCRdb from immuneACCESS, are in-frame only. Not every clone is retained; where verified, under half of the shortfall comes from an unresolved V gene, and the cause of the rest is unknown. The sample records roughly 380,000 clones, roughly 85% of which are singletons. The top ten constitute 3.3% of the sample. What the treatment or condition label conveys for this sample: 15 to 20 received Ad26.COV2.S at low or high dose, single or two shots; several received placebo; per-sample allocation not given. Repertoires of vaccine and placebo recipients were sequenced from samples collected on day 63 after the first injection. The sample in question was peripheral blood, obtained in a trial of Ad26.COV2.S vaccine versus placebo. Receptor source: a person between 18 and 59 years old who received the Ad26.COV2.S COVID-19 vaccine or a placebo.

The V gene is TRBV7-9, the J gene TRBJ2-1; D is ambiguous. CDR1 and CDR2 (germline): SEHNR, FQNEAQ (reference sequence). The CDR3 contains 15 residues. With 6 bases removed from V and 8 bases from J, the gap between germline ends came to 20 bases. This CDR3 reads CASRPPFRVGDEQFF. In DNA, the CDR3 is TGTGCCAGCAGGCCCCCGTTCCGAGTTGGCGATGAGCAGTTCTTC.

This chain joins TRBV5-1 and TRBJ2-7, with D perhaps TRBD2 (7 bases). CDR1 is SGHRS, CDR2 YFSETQ, per germline. V lost 2 bases, J lost 5 bases, and 14 bases lay in between. The CDR3 has 14 amino acids. For the CDR3, the DNA is TGCGCCAGCAGCTTCGGCGGGGGCCTCCACGAGCAGTACTTC. This gives the protein CASSFGGGLHEQYF.

The chain employs TRBV29-1 and TRBJ2-1; 7 bases are shared with TRBD2. There are 12 residues in the CDR3. Germline V gene sequence: CDR1 SQVTM, CDR2 ANQGSEA. The CDR3 is CSGGRERNEQFF. CDR3 coding DNA: TGCAGTGGCGGGAGAGAACGGAATGAGCAGTTCTTC.

The V and J genes are TRBV5-6 and TRBJ1-1, with no clear D. Germline V CDR1 and CDR2: SGHDT, YYEEEE. CDR3 length equals 14 residues. Trimming took 3 bases from V and 5 from J, leaving 14 bases between them. CDR3 coding DNA: TGTGCCAGCAGCTCAGGACCTCTCGGGACTGAAGCTTTCTTT. Amino acids: CASSSGPLGTEAFF. The full variable domain, rest sourced from reference TRBV5-6 and TRBJ1-1, is DAGVTQSPTHLIKTRGQQVTLRCSPKSGHDTVSWYQQALGQGPQFIFQYYEEEERQRGNFPDRFSGHQFPNYSSELNVNALLLGDSALYLCASSSGPLGTEAFFGQGTRLTVV.

The chain is built from TRBV28 and TRBJ1-2; D gene ambiguous. Germline loops: CDR1 MDHEN, CDR2 SYDVKM. The CDR3 covers 11 residues. The V end was cut by 7 bases, the J end by 5 bases, with 8 bases between. This CDR3 reads CASNEGYGYTF. The CDR3 DNA follows: TGTGCCAGCAACGAGGGATATGGCTACACCTTC.

The chain links TRBV19 to TRBJ2-2; TRBD2 is a possible D gene (6 bases). CDR1 LNHDA and CDR2 SQIVND come from the germline V gene (reference sequence). The length of the CDR3 is 14 residues. Trimming removed 6 bases at V and 5 bases at J, with 13 bases between. DNA for the CDR3: TGTGCCAGTAGCTCGGGAGATCGTACCGGGGAGCTGTTTTTT. As protein: CASSSGDRTGELFF.

This clone was found once. CDR3 in DNA: TGTGCCAGCAGCCAAGGGAGGGCCTACAATGAGCAGTTCTTC. Translating it yields CASSQGRAYNEQFF. J is TRBJ2-1 and V is TRBV3-1 (or the pseudogene TRBV3-2), with TRBD2 as a possible D gene (6 bases). Trimming cost V 1 base and J 2 bases, with 6 bases left between them. This CDR3 spans 14 amino acids. Looked up from germline, CDR1 is LGHDT and CDR2 is YNNKEL (reference sequence).

As DNA, the CDR3 is TGTGCCAGCAGCGCCTGGGCCCCCGGGGTCGGGTCTGAAGCTTTCTTT. It encodes CASSAWAPGVGSEAFF. The chain combines TRBV9 with TRBJ1-1; D is unresolved. Looked up from germline, CDR1 is SGDLS and CDR2 is YYNGEE. The CDR3 loop spans 16 amino acids. V was shortened by 3 bases and J by 6 bases, with 21 bases between the two germline ends.

This sequence joins TRBV5-1 and TRBJ2-1, with 14 bases lining up with TRBD2. V dropped 0 bases and J dropped 8; count of bases not matched to a gene: 7. Germline values: CDR1 SGHRS, CDR2 YFSETQ. This CDR3 is 17 amino acids long. CDR3 loop: CASSLGTSGRRGDEQFF. In nucleotides, the CDR3 is TGCGCCAGCAGCTTGGGGACTAGCGGGAGGAGAGGCGATGAGCAGTTCTTC.

The rearrangement uses TRBV6-5 and TRBJ1-5; D possibly corresponds to TRBD1 (5 bases). CDR1 and CDR2 from the germline V gene are MNHEY and SVGAGI. This CDR3 comprises 13 residues. V was pared by 6 bases and J by 4 bases, with 10 bases between. The CDR3 DNA is TGTGCCAGCAGGGGAGGGGAGAATCAGCCCCAGCATTTT. Encoded protein: CASRGGENQPQHF.

The gene calls are TRBV18 and TRBJ2-7, with D maybe TRBD2 (5 bases). CDR3 length equals 12 residues. V was cut by 3 bases and J by 5 bases, with 8 bases left in between. The germline CDR1 and CDR2 sequences are KGHSH and LQKENI. The CDR3 DNA reads as TGTGCCAGCTCACCTGGGAGCAACGAGCAGTACTTC. Protein product: CASSPGSNEQYF.

This chain connects TRBV12-3 or TRBV12-4 to TRBJ1-5, with D uncertain. V dropped 3 bases and J dropped 2 bases, with 5 bases sitting between them. The CDR3 runs 13 residues. The DNA for the CDR3 is TGTGCCAGCAGTTTTTTTGGCAATCAGCCCCAGCATTTT. This gives the protein CASSFFGNQPQHF.

The chain carries TRBV27 and TRBJ2-7; 11 bases line up with TRBD2. The CDR3 loop spans 15 amino acids. CDR1 and CDR2 from the germline V gene are MNHEY and SMNVEV (reference sequence). J lost 3 bases, V lost 7 bases, and 8 bases had no gene match. The CDR3 protein is CASNLETSGIYEQYF. DNA for the CDR3: TGTGCCAGCAATTTGGAGACTAGCGGGATCTACGAGCAGTACTTC.

The chain recombines TRBV28 with TRBJ2-7, with D tentatively TRBD2 (7 bases). The germline V and J ends were trimmed by 6 bases and 4 bases, with 19 bases remaining between them. The germline V gene encodes CDR1 MDHEN and CDR2 SYDVKM. The length of the CDR3 is 15 residues. The CDR3 region is CASRKGGGLRYEQYF. The CDR3 DNA is TGTGCCAGCAGAAAGGGGGGGGGACTTCGGTACGAGCAGTACTTC.

The chain has TRBV28 and TRBJ2-7, with 8 bases identical to TRBD2. The germline CDR1 and CDR2 sequences are MDHEN and SYDVKM. The trim removed 5 bases at V and 0 bases at J, leaving 6 bases unmatched. This CDR3 spans 15 amino acids. This CDR3 reads CASSTGGVLSYEQYF. In DNA form, the CDR3 reads TGTGCCAGCAGTACCGGGGGGGTACTCTCCTACGAGCAGTACTTC.

V and J are TRBV10-1 and TRBJ2-5, with D tentatively TRBD1 (5 bases). The CDR3 spans 15 residues. The V gene lost 3 bases and the J gene lost 5 bases, with 16 bases spanning the gap. Per the germline V gene, CDR1 is WNHNN and CDR2 is SYGVQD (reference sequence). In DNA form, the CDR3 reads TGCGCCAGCAGTGATAGTAGGCAGGGTGGGGAGACCCAGTACTTC. Translated: CASSDSRQGGETQYF.

The chain joins TRBV11-3 to TRBJ2-1, with 9 bases fitting TRBD1. Germline V gene lookup returns CDR1 SGHNT and CDR2 YENEEA. The junction had 8 bases not matched to a gene; V was cut back by 5 bases and J by 3 bases. CDR3 length: 16 amino acids. The CDR3 reads CASSPNRGQGYNEQFF. In DNA, the CDR3 is TGTGCCAGCAGCCCAAACAGGGGGCAAGGCTACAATGAGCAGTTCTTC.

The rearrangement joins TRBV6-5 to TRBJ1-2, with 7 bases fitting TRBD1. The length of the CDR3 is 15 residues. Looked up from germline, CDR1 is MNHEY and CDR2 is SVGAGI. The V and J ends lost 9 bases and 0 bases, in that order; junction bases with no gene match: 10. CDR3 residues: CASRQGETANYGYTF. The CDR3 bases are TGTGCCAGTCGTCAGGGGGAGACTGCTAACTATGGCTACACCTTC.

The chain uses TRBV30 and TRBJ2-5; 11 nucleotides agree with TRBD1. Trimming cost V 3 bases and J 4 bases; bases outside gene matches: 4. The CDR3 is made up of 14 amino acids. CDR1 is GTSNPN, CDR2 SVGIG, per germline (reference sequence). CDR3 DNA sequence: TGTGCCTGGAGGAGGACAGGGGGCCGAGAGACCCAGTACTTC. Its protein is CAWRRTGGRETQYF.

V gene TRBV5-1 combines with J gene TRBJ2-5, with 9 nucleotides matching TRBD2. Germline values: CDR1 SGHRS, CDR2 YFSETQ. Trimming at V came to 1 base and at J to 1 base, leaving 5 bases not matched to a gene. The CDR3 is 16 amino acids. For the CDR3, the DNA is TGCGCCAGCAGCTTGAAGGTGACTAGCGGCCAAGAGACCCAGTACTTC. Protein: CASSLKVTSGQETQYF. The whole variable domain, remainder taken from reference TRBV5-1 and TRBJ2-5, is KAGVTQTPRYLIKTRGQQVTLSCSPISGHRSVSWYQQTPGQGLQFLFEYFSETQRNKGNFPGRFSGRQFSNSRSEMNVSTLELGDSALYLCASSLKVTSGQETQYFGPGTRLLVL.

The chain couples TRBV27 to TRBJ1-6; the D gene is possibly TRBD1 (6 bases). Germline V gene sequence: CDR1 MNHEY, CDR2 SMNVEV (reference sequence). V lost 5 bases, J lost 10 bases, and 27 bases lay in between. CDR3 length: 18 amino acids. DNA of the CDR3: TGTGCCAGCAGTCCACTTCTAAGGCCGCTACAGGGAGGCTCACCCCTCCACTTT. Its translation is CASSPLLRPLQGGSPLHF.

This chain links TRBV30 with TRBJ1-1, with 8 bases matching TRBD1. The junction had 3 bases not matched to a gene; V was cut back by 3 bases and J by 3 bases. The CDR3 has 13 residues. Germline V gives CDR1 GTSNPN, CDR2 SVGIG (reference sequence). CDR3 bases: TGTGCCTGGAGCGGACAGGGCTACACTGAAGCTTTCTTT. Translation: CAWSGQGYTEAFF. Supplemented by reference TRBV30 and TRBJ1-1, the full variable domain reads SQTIHQWPATLVQPVGSPLSLECTVEGTSNPNLYWYRQAAGRGLQLLFYSVGIGQISSEVPQNLSASRPQDRQFILSSKKLLLSDSGFYLCAWSGQGYTEAFFGQGTRLTVV.

The rearrangement joins TRBV28 to TRBJ2-2, with 14 bases identical to TRBD2. The V and J ends lost 9 bases and 3 bases, in that order; junction bases with no gene match: 3. Germline loops: CDR1 MDHEN, CDR2 SYDVKM. The CDR3 runs 15 residues. Here the CDR3 reads CASGLAGGYTGELFF. In nucleotides, the CDR3 is TGTGCCAGTGGACTAGCGGGAGGTTACACCGGGGAGCTGTTTTTT.

Concerning this clone: In the same sample, other DNA sequences code for this CDR3. V and J are TRBV11-2 and TRBJ1-2, with D possibly being TRBD1 (5 bases). CDR1 is SGHAT, CDR2 FQNNGV, per germline. CDR3 length: 13 residues. V lost 6 bases and J lost 4, with 12 bases in between. This chain's CDR3 is CASSPGTGYGYTF. As DNA, the CDR3 is TGTGCCAGCAGTCCAGGTACAGGCTATGGCTACACCTTC.

The chain recombines TRBV28 with TRBJ2-2; D unresolved. The germline CDR1 and CDR2 sequences are MDHEN and SYDVKM. Trimming removed 11 bases from V and 1 base from J, with 14 bases in between. CDR3 size: 14 residues. The CDR3 DNA follows: TGTGCCCATTCCGGGTTGCGGAACACCGGGGAGCTGTTTTTT. It codes for CAHSGLRNTGELFF.

The chain links TRBV7-8 to TRBJ1-1, with D maybe TRBD1 (5 bases). This CDR3 has 16 residues. Germline V CDR1 and CDR2: SGHVS, FQNEAQ. The V and J ends lost 1 base and 0 bases respectively, with 12 bases between them. The CDR3 loop is CASSLGSGMMNTEAFF. The CDR3 DNA sequence: TGTGCCAGCAGCTTAGGTTCAGGGATGATGAACACTGAAGCTTTCTTT.

The genes are TRBV27 and TRBJ2-3, with a weak D call TRBD2 (6 bases). V lost 3 bases to trimming and J lost 7 bases, with 14 bases between them. The V gene's germline CDR1 is MNHEY and CDR2 SMNVEV (reference sequence). The CDR3 spans 14 residues. The CDR3 coding sequence is TGTGCCAGCAGTTTGAGTTGGGGGGATTATACGCAGTATTTT. This gives the protein CASSLSWGDYTQYF.

The chain employs TRBV6-5 and TRBJ2-7; D is perhaps TRBD2 (6 bases). CDR3 size: 14 residues. Germline CDR1 reads MNHEY; CDR2 reads SVGAGI. V gave up 6 bases and J gave up 2 bases, with 14 bases separating them. CDR3 bases: TGTGCCAGCAGCTTTTACTCGGGGGCCTACGAGCAGTACTTC. Protein product: CASSFYSGAYEQYF.

V gene TRBV5-1 combines with J gene TRBJ2-7, with a possible D match to TRBD1 (5 bases). This CDR3 has 14 residues. Germline V CDR1 and CDR2: SGHRS, YFSETQ. V was shortened by 0 bases and J by 1 base, with 8 bases between the two germline ends. CDR3 amino acids: CASSLGQQSYEQYF. The CDR3 DNA reads as TGCGCCAGCAGCTTGGGACAGCAGTCCTACGAGCAGTACTTC.

This chain uses TRBV30 with TRBJ1-4; possibly TRBD1 for D (6 bases). The germline CDR1 and CDR2 sequences are GTSNPN and SVGIG (reference sequence). CDR3 length: 14 residues. V shed 5 bases and J shed 7 bases, with 17 bases lying between them. The CDR3 spells CAWDQTGRIEKLFF. The CDR3 region has the DNA TGTGCCTGGGACCAGACAGGACGGATTGAAAAACTGTTTTTT.

The genes are TRBV3-1 (or the pseudogene TRBV3-2) and TRBJ2-7; 14 bases align to TRBD2. The CDR3 runs to 15 residues. The germline gives CDR1 LGHDT, CDR2 YNNKEL (reference sequence). Unmatched junction bases numbered 5, after V lost 4 bases and J lost 6 bases. The DNA for the CDR3 is TGTGCCAGCAGCCGACTAGCGGGGGGGGCGGGCGAGCAGTACTTC. This gives the protein CASSRLAGGAGEQYF.

The V call is TRBV7-2, the J call TRBJ2-1, with D possibly being TRBD1 or TRBD2 (5 bases each). Per the germline V gene, CDR1 is SGHTA and CDR2 is FQGNSA. V was clipped by 2 bases and J by 9 bases, with 17 bases between them. The length of the CDR3 is 15 residues. The CDR3, as DNA: TGTGCCAGCAGCTTAAGACTGGGGGTTGGGCCTGAGCAGTTCTTC. This translates into CASSLRLGVGPEQFF.